These 15 T cell receptor beta chains share one sample of origin, sequenced in a study of CD8 T cells in Susac syndrome. Random hexamers were used to reverse transcribe an amount of about 0.45 to 1 ug RNA. TCRdb called the immunoSEQ multiplex PCR reads again in MiXCR, with one record for every CDR3 protein. The sample includes approximately 150,000 distinct CDR3 sequences, roughly 95% of them seen just once. Sequencing used CD4+ T cells from PBMCs. The receptors derive from a human donor with multiple sclerosis.

The rearrangement uses TRBV3-1 and TRBJ2-7; D is unclear. The CDR3 loop spans 13 amino acids. V lost 3 bases to trimming and J lost 7 bases, with 13 bases between them. CDR1 and CDR2 (germline): LGHDT, YNNKEL (reference sequence). CDR3 nucleotides: TGTGCCAGCAGCCACGAGTCAGAGAGGGAGCAGTACTTC. Protein product: CASSHESEREQYF.

V usage is TRBV13 and J usage is TRBJ2-7; D is unclear. The CDR3 loop spans 13 amino acids. V lost 1 base and J 4 bases, leaving 8 bases between the germline ends. Germline CDR1 is PRHDT and CDR2 is FYEKMQ (reference sequence). The CDR3 protein is CASSLETAYEQYF. The CDR3, as DNA: TGTGCCAGCAGCTTAGAAACAGCTTACGAGCAGTACTTC.

The chain joins TRBV19 to TRBJ1-1; tentatively, D is TRBD1 (5 bases). CDR1 is LNHDA, CDR2 SQIVND, per germline (reference sequence). The ends were cut back, 5 bases at V and 4 bases at J, with 17 bases in the middle. The CDR3 runs 15 residues. CDR3 region: CASSPDSTVGTEAFF. CDR3 DNA sequence: TGTGCCAGTAGTCCCGACTCGACAGTAGGCACTGAAGCTTTCTTT.

The rearrangement links TRBV19 to TRBJ2-5; D uncertain. Looked up from germline, CDR1 is LNHDA and CDR2 is SQIVND (reference sequence). The ends were cut back, 3 bases at V and 2 bases at J, with 7 bases in the middle. This CDR3 spans 13 amino acids. CDR3 bases: TGTGCCAGTAGTATCCAGAATCAAGAGACCCAGTACTTC. It translates to CASSIQNQETQYF.

The genes are TRBV7-9 and TRBJ1-2; no clear D. The CDR3 covers 14 residues. Germline CDR1 SEHNR, CDR2 FQNEAQ (reference sequence). Trimming removed 11 bases at V and 8 bases at J, with 24 bases between. The CDR3 here is CAGFRAVRMGGYTF. In DNA, the CDR3 is TGTGCCGGCTTCAGAGCTGTTCGAATGGGGGGCTACACCTTC.

Only a few counts were recorded for this clonotype. The chain joins TRBV18 to TRBJ1-3, with a weak D call TRBD1 (5 bases). CDR3 size: 15 residues. The V gene lost 6 bases and the J gene lost 3 bases, with 15 bases spanning the gap. Germline V gene sequence: CDR1 KGHSH, CDR2 LQKENI. The DNA for the CDR3 is TGTGCCAGCTCTCCCGGGACCGGACGTGGAAACACCATATATTTT. Translation: CASSPGTGRGNTIYF.

J is TRBJ1-1 and V is TRBV29-1, with D perhaps matching TRBD1 (5 bases). V was trimmed by 6 bases and J by 6 bases, leaving 8 bases between them. Germline V gene data show CDR1 as SQVTM and CDR2 as ANQGSEA. CDR3 length: 10 residues. CDR3 sequence reads: CSVMTAEAFF. As DNA, the CDR3 is TGCAGCGTGATGACAGCTGAAGCTTTCTTT. Looking up the rest from reference TRBV29-1 and TRBJ1-1 gives the full variable domain: SAVISQKPSRDICQRGTSLTIQCQVDSQVTMMFWYRQQPGQSLTLIATANQGSEATYESGFVIDKFPISRPNLTFSTLTVSNMSPEDSSIYLCSVMTAEAFFGQGTRLTVV.

The chain employs TRBV20-1 and TRBJ1-5, with a possible D match to TRBD1 (6 bases). Germline loops: CDR1 DFQATT, CDR2 SNEGSKA (reference sequence). The V gene lost 5 bases and the J gene lost 0 bases, with 17 bases spanning the gap. The CDR3 has 16 residues. In DNA form, the CDR3 reads TGCAGTGCTGCCCTGGGGGGCTGGGATAGCAATCAGCCCCAGCATTTT. It encodes CSAALGGWDSNQPQHF.

This clonotype was found once. V usage is TRBV20-1 and J usage is TRBJ1-2; TRBD1 matches at 8 bases. CDR1 DFQATT and CDR2 SNEGSKA come from the germline V gene (reference sequence). This CDR3 has 14 amino acids. V was pared by 5 bases and J by 4 bases, with 9 bases of the junction left unmatched. The CDR3 nucleotides are TGCAGTGCTTCTCGGACAGGGATCGGCTATGGCTACACCTTC. Translated: CSASRTGIGYGYTF.

This chain links TRBV29-1 with TRBJ2-7, with D hard to call. Germline V gene lookup returns CDR1 SQVTM and CDR2 ANQGSEA. V was shortened by 3 bases and J by 4 bases, with 16 bases between the two germline ends. The CDR3 has 14 amino acids. The CDR3 DNA reads as TGCAGCGTTGAGCGGCCCGGGTTGAGGTACGAGCAGTACTTC. Protein: CSVERPGLRYEQYF.

This sequence joins TRBV6-2 or TRBV6-3 and TRBJ2-1; 13 bases are shared with TRBD2. Germline V gene sequence: CDR1 MNHEY, CDR2 SVGEGT. The CDR3 is 15 residues long. V lost 6 bases and J lost 8; bases outside the gene matches: 7. The CDR3 DNA reads as TGTGCCAGCAGAGACTGGACTAGCGGGAGAGATGAGCAGTTCTTC. This gives the protein CASRDWTSGRDEQFF.

The rearrangement uses TRBV4-1 and TRBJ2-5, with D tentatively TRBD2 (6 bases). The CDR3 is made up of 17 amino acids. Deletions cut 1 base from V and 7 bases from J, with 22 bases between. Germline CDR1 is MGHRA and CDR2 is YSYEKL. The CDR3 is CASSQGLALSAFGTQYF. The CDR3 nucleotides are TGCGCCAGCAGCCAAGGGCTAGCGTTATCGGCTTTCGGGACCCAGTACTTC.

The genes are TRBV15 and TRBJ2-3, with D possibly TRBD2 on 6 matching bases. Germline V gene data show CDR1 as LNHNV and CDR2 as YYDKDF (reference sequence). This CDR3 comprises 17 residues. V was shortened by 3 bases and J by 2 bases, with 18 bases between the two germline ends. Written as DNA, the CDR3 is TGTGCCACCAGCAGTCTCGAGGGGAGGATGTTCACAGATACGCAGTATTTT. This codes for CATSSLEGRMFTDTQYF.

The genes are TRBV29-1 and TRBJ2-3; the match to TRBD1 covers 10 bases. This CDR3 has 14 amino acids. V dropped 7 bases and J dropped 6; count of bases not matched to a gene: 10. Germline values: CDR1 SQVTM, CDR2 ANQGSEA. The CDR3 sequence is CSASRDRGDDTQYF. CDR3 coding DNA: TGCAGCGCCAGCCGGGACAGGGGAGACGATACGCAGTATTTT.

J is TRBJ1-5 and V is TRBV7-9, with D hard to call. This CDR3 has 14 residues. V was cut by 2 bases and J by 7 bases, with 12 bases left in between. Per germline, CDR1 SEHNR and CDR2 FQNEAQ (reference sequence). CDR3 sequence: CASSLSSGIQPQHF. CDR3 DNA: TGTGCCAGCAGCTTAAGTAGTGGGATCCAGCCCCAGCATTTT.